These 16 T cell receptor beta chains originate from one sample sequenced in a study of CD8 T cells in Susac syndrome. Reverse transcription of 0.5 to 1 ug RNA was performed with random hexamers. Using its own MiXCR run on the immunoSEQ multiplex PCR reads, TCRdb lists one record per CDR3 protein. Of hundreds of thousands of distinct CDR3 sequences in the sample, approximately 85% are singletons; the top ten hold over 0.1%. The sample consisted of CD8+ T cells from PBMCs. The receptors stem from a human donor with multiple sclerosis.

The chain employs TRBV9 and TRBJ2-1; D perhaps matches TRBD2 (5 bases). Looked up from germline, CDR1 is SGDLS and CDR2 is YYNGEE. Trimming removed 3 bases at V and 7 bases at J, with 20 bases between. The CDR3 extends over 16 amino acids. For the CDR3, the DNA is TGTGCCAGCAGCGCCTCGTCTTTGTCAAGAGGGAATGAGCAGTTCTTC. Translated: CASSASSLSRGNEQFF.

This clonotype was seen a few times. CDR3 protein: CASSATGKMPYEQYF. The CDR3 DNA sequence: TGCGCCAGCAGCGCCACAGGGAAGATGCCTTACGAGCAGTACTTC. The V gene is TRBV5-1, the J gene TRBJ2-7; maybe TRBD1 (6 bases). Germline V CDR1 and CDR2: SGHRS, YFSETQ. V lost 4 bases and J lost 4, with 18 bases in between. This CDR3 comprises 15 residues.

V is TRBV4-1 and J is TRBJ2-2; the match to TRBD2 covers 8 bases. The junction had 9 bases not matched to a gene; V was cut back by 6 bases and J by 3 bases. In germline, CDR1 is MGHRA, CDR2 YSYEKL. The CDR3 contains 16 residues. CDR3 residues: CASRAISGRHTGELFF. CDR3 DNA sequence: TGCGCCAGCAGGGCAATAAGCGGGAGACACACCGGGGAGCTGTTTTTT.

This clonotype was detected once. CDR3 in amino acids: CASSLLSGTKEQYF. The CDR3 bases are TGTGCCAGCAGTTTACTTAGCGGGACGAAAGAGCAGTACTTC. This chain connects TRBV28 to TRBJ2-7; 8 bases match TRBD2. The CDR3 is 14 residues long. Germline CDR1 MDHEN, CDR2 SYDVKM. V gave up 2 bases and J gave up 7 bases; unmatched junction bases: 7.

This chain joins TRBV11-2 and TRBJ2-2; D gene unclear. The germline V and J ends were trimmed by 3 bases and 4 bases, with 12 bases remaining between them. The CDR3 length is 15 residues. The V gene's germline CDR1 is SGHAT and CDR2 FQNNGV. The DNA for the CDR3 is TGTGCCAGCAGCTTGCTAGTCCAATTCACCGGGGAGCTGTTTTTT. Translation gives CASSLLVQFTGELFF.

The chain couples TRBV27 to TRBJ1-3; D may be TRBD1 (6 bases). CDR3 length: 18 amino acids. Looked up from germline, CDR1 is MNHEY and CDR2 is SMNVEV (reference sequence). Trimming took 0 bases from V and 4 from J, leaving 19 bases between them. In DNA, the CDR3 is TGTGCCAGCAGTTTATCGTATTGGGGGGCAGGATCGGGAAACACCATATATTTT. This translates into CASSLSYWGAGSGNTIYF.

V is TRBV15 and J is TRBJ2-1, with D tentatively TRBD2 (6 bases). CDR3 length: 18 residues. Trimming removed 1 base from V and 6 bases from J, with 22 bases in between. The V gene's germline CDR1 is LNHNV and CDR2 YYDKDF (reference sequence). DNA of the CDR3: TGTGCCACCAGCAGAGTCGCAGGAGGGCCACCGATGGGCAATGAGCAGTTCTTC. Protein product: CATSRVAGGPPMGNEQFF. The complete variable domain, with remaining parts taken from reference TRBV15 and TRBJ2-1, reads DAMVIQNPRYQVTQFGKPVTLSCSQTLNHNVMYWYQQKSSQAPKLLFHYYDKDFNNEADTPDNFQSRRPNTSFCFLDIRSPGLGDTAMYLCATSRVAGGPPMGNEQFFGPGTRLTVL.

The chain links TRBV15 to TRBJ1-5; D unresolved. The CDR3 covers 14 residues. V gave up 8 bases and J gave up 4 bases, with 15 bases separating them. Germline values: CDR1 LNHNV, CDR2 YYDKDF (reference sequence). CDR3 coding DNA: TGTGCCACCGGGGTTCGGGGAGATAATCAGCCCCAGCATTTT. Its protein is CATGVRGDNQPQHF. The complete variable domain, with remaining parts taken from reference TRBV15 and TRBJ1-5, reads DAMVIQNPRYQVTQFGKPVTLSCSQTLNHNVMYWYQQKSSQAPKLLFHYYDKDFNNEADTPDNFQSRRPNTSFCFLDIRSPGLGDTAMYLCATGVRGDNQPQHFGDGTRLSIL.

The rearrangement joins TRBV27 to TRBJ1-5; D gene unclear. V was clipped by 6 bases and J by 2 bases, with 14 bases between them. The CDR3 covers 15 residues. CDR1 and CDR2 from the germline V gene are MNHEY and SMNVEV (reference sequence). Written as DNA, the CDR3 is TGTGCCAGCAGGAAACGTCCTGGGGGCAATCAGCCCCAGCATTTT. Protein sequence: CASRKRPGGNQPQHF.

This clonotype was seen only once. V is TRBV28 and J is TRBJ2-5; 8 nucleotides match TRBD1. The J segment lost 4 bases and the V segment lost 4 bases, leaving 5 bases of the junction unmatched. The germline CDR1 and CDR2 sequences are MDHEN and SYDVKM. This CDR3 spans 14 amino acids. CDR3 residues: CASSSRDRRETQYF. The CDR3 DNA reads as TGTGCCAGCAGTTCTCGGGACAGGAGAGAGACCCAGTACTTC.

The rearrangement links TRBV6-5 to TRBJ2-2; 7 nucleotides align to TRBD1. Germline trimming cut 2 bases from V and 8 bases from J; bases unmatched to any gene: 8. This CDR3 has 15 residues. Germline V CDR1 and CDR2: MNHEY, SVGAGI. The CDR3 coding sequence is TGTGCCAGCAGTTACGTGACAGGGTTATTAGGGGAGCTGTTTTTT. It translates to CASSYVTGLLGELFF.

The rearrangement links TRBV11-2 to TRBJ2-3; TRBD2 aligns across 11 bases. CDR1 is SGHAT, CDR2 FQNNGV, per germline. This CDR3 has 15 amino acids. V shed 5 bases and J 10 bases; nucleotides not matched to a gene: 11. The CDR3 loop reads CASSHRGLADWAQYF. The CDR3 nucleotides are TGTGCCAGCAGCCACCGGGGACTAGCGGACTGGGCGCAGTATTTT.

This rearrangement joins TRBV25-1 to TRBJ1-6; D is perhaps TRBD1 (5 bases). The CDR3 totals 16 residues. The germline gives CDR1 MGHDK, CDR2 SYGVNS. With 6 bases removed from V and 7 bases from J, the gap between germline ends came to 19 bases. The CDR3 DNA follows: TGTGCCAGCAGCTCTTGGGACGCCCTTGGGAATTCACCCCTCCACTTT. Residues: CASSSWDALGNSPLHF.

This chain joins TRBV4-1 and TRBJ1-1; weak D call: TRBD1 (5 bases). The CDR3 is made up of 13 amino acids. CDR1 is MGHRA and CDR2 is YSYEKL in the germline V gene. The V end lost 1 base, the J end lost 4 bases, and 7 bases lay between the germline ends. The chain's CDR3 is CASSQVGGTEAFF. CDR3 bases: TGCGCCAGCAGCCAAGTGGGGGGCACTGAAGCTTTCTTT.

On this clonotype itself: Germline is not matched at one junction end, which may reflect a read error. This chain links TRBV12-3 or TRBV12-4 with TRBJ1-2, with TRBD1 matching 9 bases. The CDR3 runs to 12 residues. The CDR3 region has the DNA TGTGCCAGCAGTACCGGGACAGGGCCCAGGTCGTTC. Amino acids: CASSTGTGPRSF.

This sequence joins TRBV3-1 and TRBJ2-3, with a tentative D call TRBD2 (6 bases). The germline gives CDR1 LGHDT, CDR2 YNNKEL (reference sequence). The CDR3 totals 15 residues. Trimming cost V 1 base and J 0 bases, with 8 bases left between them. CDR3 DNA: TGTGCCAGCAGCCAAGGCGGGGCTAGCACAGATACGCAGTATTTT. Translating it yields CASSQGGASTDTQYF.